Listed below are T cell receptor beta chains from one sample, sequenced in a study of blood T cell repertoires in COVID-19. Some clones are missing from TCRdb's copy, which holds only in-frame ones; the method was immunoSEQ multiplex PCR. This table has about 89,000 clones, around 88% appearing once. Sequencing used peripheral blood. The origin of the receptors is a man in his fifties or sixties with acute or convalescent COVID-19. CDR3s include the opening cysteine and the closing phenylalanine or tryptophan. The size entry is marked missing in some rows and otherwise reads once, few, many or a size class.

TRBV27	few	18	CASSLQGARSSYNSPLHF
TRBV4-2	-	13	CASSQDAVEPQHF
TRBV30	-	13	CAWSGLAGHEQFF
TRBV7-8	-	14	CASSLEGGNQPQHF
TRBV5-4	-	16	CASSLFTGGYTDTQYF
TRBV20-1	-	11	CSAPTGNTIYF
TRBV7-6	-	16	CASSLATIATNEKLFF
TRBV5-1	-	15	CASSPIGDPGDEQFF
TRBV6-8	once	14	CASSYEQAGNTIYF
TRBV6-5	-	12	CASKTLNYGYTF
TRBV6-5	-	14	CASRAGGPMNEQFF
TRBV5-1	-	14	CASSLGDSYYEQYF
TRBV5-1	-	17	CASSLSWASTTNEKLFF
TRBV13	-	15	CASRNGLAGSYEQYF
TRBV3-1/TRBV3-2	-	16	CASSQAVLGRDHEQYF
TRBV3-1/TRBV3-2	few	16	CASSQGTGVVWYGYTF
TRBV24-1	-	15	CATSDPRQGNTEAFF